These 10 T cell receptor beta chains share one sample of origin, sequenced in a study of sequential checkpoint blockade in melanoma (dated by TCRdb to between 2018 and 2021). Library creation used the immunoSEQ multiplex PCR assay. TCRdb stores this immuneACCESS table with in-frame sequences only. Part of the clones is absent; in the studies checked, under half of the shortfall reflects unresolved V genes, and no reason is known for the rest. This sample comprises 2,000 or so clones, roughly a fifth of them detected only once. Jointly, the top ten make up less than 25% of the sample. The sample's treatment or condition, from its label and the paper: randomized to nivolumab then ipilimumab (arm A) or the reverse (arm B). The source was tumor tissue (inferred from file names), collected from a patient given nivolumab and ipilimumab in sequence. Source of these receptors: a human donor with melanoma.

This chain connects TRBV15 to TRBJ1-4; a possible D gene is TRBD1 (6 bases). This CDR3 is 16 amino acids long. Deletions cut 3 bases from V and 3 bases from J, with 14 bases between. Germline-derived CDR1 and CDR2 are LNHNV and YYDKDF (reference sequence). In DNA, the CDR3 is TGTGCCACCAGCAGCGGGGGCGAGGGGGCTAATGAAAAACTGTTTTTT. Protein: CATSSGGEGANEKLFF.

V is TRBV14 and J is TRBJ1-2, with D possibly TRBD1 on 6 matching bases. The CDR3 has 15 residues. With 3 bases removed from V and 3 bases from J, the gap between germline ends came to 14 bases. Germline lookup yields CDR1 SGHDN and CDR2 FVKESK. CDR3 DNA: TGTGCCAGCAGCCACGACAGGAGCGAGGACTATGGCTACACCTTC. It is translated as CASSHDRSEDYGYTF.

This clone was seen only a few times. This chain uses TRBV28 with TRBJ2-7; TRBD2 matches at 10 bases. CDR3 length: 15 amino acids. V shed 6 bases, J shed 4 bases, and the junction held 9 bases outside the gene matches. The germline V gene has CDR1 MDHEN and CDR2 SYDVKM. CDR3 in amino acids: CASRKLAGGQYEQYF. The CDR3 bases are TGTGCCAGCAGGAAATTAGCGGGAGGACAGTACGAGCAGTACTTC.

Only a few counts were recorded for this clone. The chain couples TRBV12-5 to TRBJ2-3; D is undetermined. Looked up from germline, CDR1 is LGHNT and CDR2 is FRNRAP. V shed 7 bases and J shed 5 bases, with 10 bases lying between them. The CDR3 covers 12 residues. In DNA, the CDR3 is TGTGCTAGTGCCACCCTAGGAGATACGCAGTATTTT. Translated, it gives CASATLGDTQYF.

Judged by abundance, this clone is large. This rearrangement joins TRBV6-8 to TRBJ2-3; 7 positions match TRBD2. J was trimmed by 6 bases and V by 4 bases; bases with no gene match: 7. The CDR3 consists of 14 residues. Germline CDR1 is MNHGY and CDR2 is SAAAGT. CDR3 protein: CASSSSPGGDTQYF. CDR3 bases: TGTGCCAGCAGTTCCAGCCCGGGAGGCGATACGCAGTATTTT.

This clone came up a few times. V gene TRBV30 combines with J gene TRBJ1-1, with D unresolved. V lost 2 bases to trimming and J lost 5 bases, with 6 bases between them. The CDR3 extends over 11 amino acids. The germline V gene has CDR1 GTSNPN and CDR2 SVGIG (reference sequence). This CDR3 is CAWSQRTEAFF. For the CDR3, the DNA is TGTGCCTGGAGTCAGAGGACTGAAGCTTTCTTT.

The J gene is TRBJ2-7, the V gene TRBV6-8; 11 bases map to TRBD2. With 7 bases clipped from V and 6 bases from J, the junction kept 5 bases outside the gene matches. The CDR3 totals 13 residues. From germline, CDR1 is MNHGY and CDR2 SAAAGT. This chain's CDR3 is CASIALAGVEQYF. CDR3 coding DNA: TGTGCCAGCATCGCACTAGCGGGAGTCGAGCAGTACTTC.

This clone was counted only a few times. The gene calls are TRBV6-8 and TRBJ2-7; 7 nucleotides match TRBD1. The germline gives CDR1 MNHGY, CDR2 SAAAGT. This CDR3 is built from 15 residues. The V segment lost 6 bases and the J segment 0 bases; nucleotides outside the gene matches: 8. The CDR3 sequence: CASRVTGRDSYEQYF. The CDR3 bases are TGTGCCAGCAGGGTGACAGGGAGAGACTCCTACGAGCAGTACTTC.

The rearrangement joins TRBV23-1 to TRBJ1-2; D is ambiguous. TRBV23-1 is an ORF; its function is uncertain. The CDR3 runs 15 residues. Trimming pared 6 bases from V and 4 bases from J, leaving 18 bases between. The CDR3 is CASSQDLPETYGYTF. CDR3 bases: TGCGCCAGCAGCCAAGACCTTCCAGAGACCTATGGCTACACCTTC.

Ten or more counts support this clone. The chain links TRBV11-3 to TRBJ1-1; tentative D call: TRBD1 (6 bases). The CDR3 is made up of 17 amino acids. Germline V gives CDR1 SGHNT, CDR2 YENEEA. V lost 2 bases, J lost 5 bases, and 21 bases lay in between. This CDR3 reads CASSLLVMVRGGTEAFF. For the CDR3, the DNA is TGTGCCAGCAGCTTATTGGTTATGGTCAGGGGCGGTACTGAAGCTTTCTTT.